Sequencing of this T cell receptor (beta chain) was carried out in a study of blood T cell repertoires in COVID-19. Study summary: Some COVID-19 samples were acute and others convalescent; all came from the United States, Italy and Spain.

V was clipped by 6 bases and J by 2 bases, with 4 bases between them. CDR3 size: 11 residues. CDR1 LGHDT and CDR2 YNNKEL come from the germline V gene (reference sequence). As originally analysed: Cell counts per sample came from amplifying reference gene primers. Generated by immunoSEQ multiplex PCR, the TCRdb table keeps only in-frame clones and is missing some. The DNA was the basis for D and trimming; V, J and clone size are from that table. The sample lists about 140,000 clones, approximately 86% occurring once. This clone has a handful of counts. This clonotype was sampled from a woman in her fifties or sixties with acute or convalescent COVID-19. The rearrangement uses TRBV3-1 (or the pseudogene TRBV3-2) and TRBJ1-1, with no clear D. Sequenced input: peripheral blood. The CDR3 DNA is TGTGCCAGCAGGTTAAACACTGAAGCTTTCTTT. This encodes CASRLNTEAFF.